These 17 T cell receptor beta chains came from one sample sequenced in a study of shared clonotypes between healthy human individuals. Measured with immunoSEQ multiplex PCR; TCRdb has only the in-frame clones, and not every one. The data show about 230,000 clones, with approximately 65% seen just once and 8.5% to 14% held by the top ten. Sequenced material: memory CD4+ T cells sorted from blood. As to subset: CD45RA-negative fraction. The source is a man aged 25-45 years in good health.

The V gene is TRBV7-8, the J gene TRBJ2-2; tentatively, D is TRBD2 (6 bases). The CDR3 runs 17 residues. The V gene lost 0 bases and the J gene lost 7 bases, with 18 bases spanning the gap. Germline CDR1 and CDR2: SGHVS and FQNEAQ. CDR3 coding DNA: TGTGCCAGCAGCTTAGCGCTCGGGACGGGAGTGGTCGGGGAGCTGTTTTTT. It codes for CASSLALGTGVVGELFF. Supplemented by reference TRBV7-8 and TRBJ2-2, the full variable domain reads GAGVSQSPRYKVAKRGQDVALRCDPISGHVSLFWYQQALGQGPEFLTYFQNEAQLDKSGLPSDRFFAERPEGSVSTLKIQRTQQEDSAVYLCASSLALGTGVVGELFFGEGSRLTVL.

This clone was observed a few times. V usage is TRBV5-1 and J usage is TRBJ2-5; 7 nucleotides align to TRBD2. Germline-derived CDR1 and CDR2 are SGHRS and YFSETQ. The CDR3 totals 15 residues. V was clipped by 2 bases and J by 4 bases; unmatched bases: 8. DNA of the CDR3: TGCGCCAGCAGCTTACAAGACCCGGGAGGAGAGACCCAGTACTTC. Translating it yields CASSLQDPGGETQYF. The full variable domain, rest sourced from reference TRBV5-1 and TRBJ2-5, is KAGVTQTPRYLIKTRGQQVTLSCSPISGHRSVSWYQQTPGQGLQFLFEYFSETQRNKGNFPGRFSGRQFSNSRSEMNVSTLELGDSALYLCASSLQDPGGETQYFGPGTRLLVL.

The gene calls are TRBV7-2 and TRBJ1-1; D remains unclear. This CDR3 comprises 12 residues. V gave up 6 bases and J gave up 4 bases, with 9 bases separating them. Germline CDR1 is SGHTA and CDR2 is FQGNSA. In DNA, the CDR3 is TGTGCCAGCAGGCCGAGAAGCACTGAAGCTTTCTTT. Translated: CASRPRSTEAFF. Based on the CDR3 plus reference TRBV7-2 and TRBJ1-1, the full variable domain is GAGVSQSPSNKVTEKGKDVELRCDPISGHTALYWYRQSLGQGLEFLIYFQGNSAPDKSGLPSDRFSAERTGGSVSTLTIQRTQQEDSAVYLCASRPRSTEAFFGQGTRLTVV.

This rearrangement joins TRBV28 to TRBJ1-4; the D is unclear. V was clipped by 7 bases and J by 8 bases, with 14 bases between them. The CDR3 length is 13 residues. The germline gives CDR1 MDHEN, CDR2 SYDVKM. CDR3 nucleotide sequence: TGTGCCAGCACCACGAATGCCGTAGAAAAACTGTTTTTT. This translates into CASTTNAVEKLFF.

The V gene is TRBV7-8, the J gene TRBJ1-1; the D gene is possibly TRBD1 (6 bases). Trimming pared 1 base from V and 1 base from J, leaving 10 bases between. Germline-derived CDR1 and CDR2 are SGHVS and FQNEAQ. The CDR3 is 15 residues long. The CDR3 protein is CASSLGPTGNTEAFF. CDR3 DNA sequence: TGTGCCAGCAGCTTAGGCCCGACAGGGAACACTGAAGCTTTCTTT.

V gene TRBV27 combines with J gene TRBJ2-1; possible D gene TRBD1, 6 bases. Germline CDR1 is MNHEY and CDR2 is SMNVEV (reference sequence). This CDR3 spans 15 amino acids. Trimming left V 5 bases short and J 6 bases short, with 17 bases between. Here the CDR3 reads CASSDLQGVGNEQFF. CDR3 coding DNA: TGTGCCAGCAGTGACCTACAGGGTGTGGGCAATGAGCAGTTCTTC.

The V gene is TRBV7-2, the J gene TRBJ2-5, with TRBD2 matching 7 bases. Germline V lookup: CDR1 SGHTA, CDR2 FQGNSA. The CDR3 is 15 residues long. With 4 bases clipped from V and 5 bases from J, the junction kept 10 bases outside the gene matches. The CDR3 here is CASSYQRGTGETQYF. The DNA for the CDR3 is TGTGCCAGCAGCTACCAGCGGGGAACCGGGGAGACCCAGTACTTC.

The chain is built from TRBV7-2 and TRBJ1-3; a weak D match, TRBD1 (5 bases). Trimming took off 4 bases at V and 4 bases at J, with 11 bases between the two ends. Germline V lookup: CDR1 SGHTA, CDR2 FQGNSA. The CDR3 is 14 amino acids. For the CDR3, the DNA is TGTGCCAGCAGCTATGGGGGTTCCGGAAACACCATATATTTT. This translates into CASSYGGSGNTIYF.

This clone showed up just a few times. V usage is TRBV27 and J usage is TRBJ2-1; D possibly corresponds to TRBD2 (6 bases). Trimming stripped 4 bases from V and 8 bases from J, with 18 bases between. This CDR3 region has 15 residues. Germline CDR1 is MNHEY and CDR2 is SMNVEV (reference sequence). CDR3 nucleotides: TGTGCCAGCAGTTCATTGGGAGGTCGTGGCCATGAGCAGTTCTTC. Translation gives CASSSLGGRGHEQFF.

The rearrangement joins TRBV5-1 to TRBJ2-5; D unclear. The germline V and J ends were trimmed by 0 bases and 0 bases, with 6 bases remaining between them. There are 14 residues in the CDR3. Germline values: CDR1 SGHRS, CDR2 YFSETQ. The CDR3 protein is CASSLAPHQETQYF. The CDR3 nucleotides read TGCGCCAGCAGCTTGGCCCCCCACCAAGAGACCCAGTACTTC.

This sequence joins TRBV5-1 and TRBJ2-7; D tentatively fits TRBD1 or TRBD2 (5 bases each). Germline values: CDR1 SGHRS, CDR2 YFSETQ. The CDR3 spans 15 residues. With 0 bases removed from V and 1 base from J, the gap between germline ends came to 11 bases. In DNA, the CDR3 is TGCGCCAGCAGCTTGGGGGGGACCAAGTCCTACGAGCAGTACTTC. It encodes CASSLGGTKSYEQYF.

The chain is built from TRBV12-2 and TRBJ2-1; the DNA was not used to check the table's D call, TRBD2. TRBV12-2 is a pseudogene locus. The CDR3 is 16 residues long. The CDR3 sequence: CASRLPGLAGGYEQFF. CDR3 DNA sequence: TGTGCAAGTCGCTTACCGGGACTAGCGGGGGGCTATGAGCAGTTCTTC.

This clone appeared many times. The rearrangement links TRBV11-2 to TRBJ2-5; no firm D call. CDR1 and CDR2 (germline): SGHAT, FQNNGV. Trimming removed 3 bases at V and 1 base at J, with 6 bases between. The CDR3 is 13 amino acids. CDR3 sequence: CASSLQGQETQYF. CDR3 nucleotides: TGTGCCAGCAGCTTGCAAGGCCAAGAGACCCAGTACTTC. The variable domain in full, completed from reference TRBV11-2 and TRBJ2-5, reads EAGVAQSPRYKIIEKRQSVAFWCNPISGHATLYWYQQILGQGPKLLIQFQNNGVVDDSQLPKDRFSAERLKGVDSTLKIQPAKLEDSAVYLCASSLQGQETQYFGPGTRLLVL.

The chain has TRBV5-1 and TRBJ2-1, with D maybe TRBD2 (6 bases). The V gene lost 4 bases and the J gene lost 0 bases, with 26 bases spanning the gap. The length of the CDR3 is 20 residues. Germline values: CDR1 SGHRS, CDR2 YFSETQ. The CDR3 DNA is TGCGCCAGCAGCGAGACAAATAGCGGTTTCGGGGTGGGCTCCTACAATGAGCAGTTCTTC. Translated: CASSETNSGFGVGSYNEQFF.

Points on this clone: This specimen includes other DNA sequences encoding the same CDR3. This chain links TRBV19 with TRBJ2-1, with D possibly being TRBD2 (5 bases). Germline V CDR1 and CDR2: LNHDA, SQIVND (reference sequence). CDR3 length: 14 amino acids. Trimming cost V 1 base and J 1 base, with 5 bases left between them. CDR3 bases: TGTGCCAGTAGTATAGCGGGATCCTACAATGAGCAGTTCTTC. Translation gives CASSIAGSYNEQFF. The complete variable domain, with remaining parts taken from reference TRBV19 and TRBJ2-1, reads DGGITQSPKYLFRKEGQNVTLSCEQNLNHDAMYWYRQDPGQGLRLIYYSQIVNDFQKGDIAEGYSVSREKKESFPLTVTSAQKNPTAFYLCASSIAGSYNEQFFGPGTRLTVL.

In DNA, the CDR3 is TGTGCCAGCAGCAGACGGTTTCAGCCCCAGCATTTT. It translates to CASSRRFQPQHF. The chain has TRBV7-8 and TRBJ1-5; D not resolved. The CDR3 has 12 residues. CDR1 is SGHVS, CDR2 FQNEAQ, per germline. V dropped 5 bases and J dropped 6 bases, with 8 bases sitting between them.

The chain is built from TRBV15 and TRBJ2-1; the D is unclear. Trimming stripped 0 bases from V and 8 bases from J, with 17 bases between. CDR1 is LNHNV, CDR2 YYDKDF, per germline (reference sequence). The CDR3 contains 16 residues. This CDR3 is CATSREMTPVTHEQFF. The CDR3 nucleotides read TGTGCCACCAGCAGAGAGATGACGCCGGTCACCCATGAGCAGTTCTTC.